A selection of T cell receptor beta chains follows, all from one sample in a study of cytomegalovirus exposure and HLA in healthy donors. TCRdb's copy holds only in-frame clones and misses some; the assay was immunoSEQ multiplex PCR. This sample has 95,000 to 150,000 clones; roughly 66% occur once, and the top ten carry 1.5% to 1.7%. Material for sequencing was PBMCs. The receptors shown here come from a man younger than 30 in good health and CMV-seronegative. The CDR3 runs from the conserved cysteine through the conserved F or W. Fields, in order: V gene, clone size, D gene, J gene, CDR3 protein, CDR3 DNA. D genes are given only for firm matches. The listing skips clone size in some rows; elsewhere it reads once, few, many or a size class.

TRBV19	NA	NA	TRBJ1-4	CASSPTGLYEKLFF	TGTGCCAGTAGCCCTACAGGGCTTTATGAAAAACTGTTTTTT
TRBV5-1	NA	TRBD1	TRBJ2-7	CASSLTGGYYEQYF	TGCGCCAGCAGCTTGACAGGGGGCTACTACGAGCAGTACTTC
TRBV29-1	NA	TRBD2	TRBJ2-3	CSVTPSGRITDTQYF	TGCAGCGTCACTCCAAGCGGGAGGATAACAGATACGCAGTATTTT
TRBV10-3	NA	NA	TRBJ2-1	CAISFQVSSYNEQFF	TGTGCCATCAGCTTTCAGGTCAGCTCCTACAATGAGCAGTTCTTC
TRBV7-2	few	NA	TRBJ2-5	CASSRNPGARGLETQYF	TGTGCCAGCAGCCGAAACCCGGGAGCGAGAGGTTTAGAGACCCAGTACTTC
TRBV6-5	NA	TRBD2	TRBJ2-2	CASSYSPSGSTGELFF	TGTGCCAGCAGTTACTCTCCTAGCGGGAGTACCGGGGAGCTGTTTTTT
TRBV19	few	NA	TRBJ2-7	CASSIIADSYEQYF	TGTGCCAGTAGTATTATAGCGGATTCCTACGAGCAGTACTTC
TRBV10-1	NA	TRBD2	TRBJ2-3	CASSAQREADTQYF	TGCGCCAGCAGTGCGCAGCGGGAAGCAGATACGCAGTATTTT
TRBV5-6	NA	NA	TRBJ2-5	CASSLYQAWQETQYF	TGTGCCAGCAGCTTGTACCAAGCCTGGCAAGAGACCCAGTACTTC
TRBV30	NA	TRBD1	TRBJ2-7	CAWSPRTGGEQYF	TGTGCCTGGAGTCCAAGGACAGGGGGCGAGCAGTACTTC
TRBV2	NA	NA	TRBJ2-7	CASRGGATWREQYF	TGTGCCAGCAGGGGGGGAGCGACCTGGAGGGAGCAGTACTTC
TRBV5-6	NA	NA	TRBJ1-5	CASSLVSLSNQPQHF	TGTGCCAGCAGCTTGGTATCCCTTAGCAATCAGCCCCAGCATTTT
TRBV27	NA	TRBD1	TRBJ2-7	CASSPRDRGSDEQYF	TGTGCCAGCAGCCCAAGGGACAGGGGGTCGGACGAGCAGTACTTC
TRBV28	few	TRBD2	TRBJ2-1	CASQASGSSYNEQFF	TGTGCCAGCCAGGCTAGCGGGAGCTCCTACAATGAGCAGTTCTTC
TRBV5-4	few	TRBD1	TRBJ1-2	CASSVGQGAGGYTF	TGTGCCAGCAGCGTGGGACAGGGGGCCGGTGGCTACACCTTC
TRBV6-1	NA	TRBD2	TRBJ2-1	CAGSEPGLAGINNEQFF	TGTGCCGGCAGTGAACCGGGACTAGCGGGGATAAACAATGAGCAGTTCTTC
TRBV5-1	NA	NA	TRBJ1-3	CASSLDGHHSGNTIYF	TGCGCCAGCAGCTTGGATGGACACCACTCTGGAAACACCATATATTTT
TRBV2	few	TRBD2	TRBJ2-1	CASRGLADYNEQFF	TGTGCCAGCAGGGGACTAGCGGATTACAATGAGCAGTTCTTC
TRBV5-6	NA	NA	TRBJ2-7	CASSLDRVAHSQYF	TGTGCCAGCAGCTTGGACAGGGTGGCCCACTCGCAGTACTTC
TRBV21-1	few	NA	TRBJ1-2	CASSKQGVYYGYTF	TGTGCCAGCTCGAAGCAGGGGGTTTACTATGGCTACACCTTC
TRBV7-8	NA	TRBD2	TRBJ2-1	CASSLKAGFYNEQFF	TGTGCCAGCAGCTTAAAAGCGGGATTCTACAATGAGCAGTTCTTC
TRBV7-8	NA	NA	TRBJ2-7	CASSLLLVSSYEQYF	TGTGCCAGCAGCCTGTTGCTAGTATCCTCCTACGAGCAGTACTTC
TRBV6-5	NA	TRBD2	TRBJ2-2	CASTKRGIWTGELFF	TGTGCCAGCACCAAGCGGGGGATATGGACCGGGGAGCTGTTTTTT
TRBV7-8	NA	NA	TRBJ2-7	CASSHSGGSYEQYF	TGTGCCAGCAGCCATAGCGGAGGATCCTACGAGCAGTACTTC
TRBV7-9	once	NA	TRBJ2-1	CASSLMTATDNEQFF	TGTGCCAGCAGCTTAATGACAGCCACGGACAATGAGCAGTTCTTC
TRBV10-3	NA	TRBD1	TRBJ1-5	CAIQDRGDQPQHF	TGTGCCATTCAGGACAGGGGTGATCAGCCCCAGCATTTT
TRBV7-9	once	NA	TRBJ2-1	CASSPSARDNEQFF	TGTGCCAGCAGCCCATCGGCTAGAGACAATGAGCAGTTCTTC
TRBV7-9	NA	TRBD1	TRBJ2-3	CASSLVGLDRLGADTQYF	TGTGCCAGCAGCTTAGTCGGGCTGGACAGGCTAGGGGCAGATACGCAGTATTTT
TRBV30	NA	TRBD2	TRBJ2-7	CAWSTRTSGSLGYEQYF	TGTGCCTGGTCTACGCGGACTAGCGGGAGTTTAGGGTACGAGCAGTACTTC
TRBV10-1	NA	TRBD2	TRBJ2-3	CASGDSGRVGTDTQYF	TGCGCCAGCGGTGATAGCGGGAGGGTCGGCACAGATACGCAGTATTTT
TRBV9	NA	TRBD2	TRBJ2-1	CASSRLAGHYNEQFF	TGTGCCAGCAGCAGACTAGCGGGGCATTACAATGAGCAGTTCTTC
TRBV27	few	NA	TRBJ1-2	CASSLTGRHGYTF	TGTGCCAGCAGTTTAACAGGGCGACATGGCTACACCTTC
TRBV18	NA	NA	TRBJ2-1	CASSPELTEQFF	TGTGCCAGCTCACCGGAGTTAACTGAGCAGTTCTTC
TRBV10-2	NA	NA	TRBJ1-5	CASSGGPYSNQPQHF	TGCGCCAGCAGTGGGGGGCCCTATAGCAATCAGCCCCAGCATTTT
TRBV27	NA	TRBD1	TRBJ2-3	CASRYTRTGGPDTQYF	TGTGCCAGCAGGTATACAAGGACAGGGGGCCCAGATACGCAGTATTTT
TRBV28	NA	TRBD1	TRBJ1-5	CASSRPNRDRGIEGNQPQHF	TGTGCCAGCAGTCGACCCAACAGGGACAGGGGCATCGAAGGCAATCAGCCCCAGCATTTT
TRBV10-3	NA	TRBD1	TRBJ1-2	CAIRYGTGAGYTF	TGTGCCATCAGGTACGGGACAGGGGCTGGCTACACCTTC
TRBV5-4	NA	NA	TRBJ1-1	CASSPLTGVNTEAFF	TGTGCCAGCAGCCCCTTGACAGGAGTAAACACTGAAGCTTTCTTT
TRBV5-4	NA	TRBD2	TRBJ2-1	CASSFGLAGANEQFF	TGTGCCAGCAGCTTCGGACTAGCGGGGGCCAATGAGCAGTTCTTC
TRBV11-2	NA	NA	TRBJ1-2	CASSPQANYGYTF	TGTGCCAGCAGCCCACAAGCTAACTATGGCTACACCTTC
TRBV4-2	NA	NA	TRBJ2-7	CASSQVSAYEQYF	TGTGCCAGCAGCCAAGTGTCCGCCTACGAGCAGTACTTC
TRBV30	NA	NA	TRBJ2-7	CAWSPPLWTTTYEQYF	TGTGCCTGGAGTCCCCCTTTATGGACAACGACCTACGAGCAGTACTTC